This T cell receptor beta chain originates from a study of blood T cell repertoires in COVID-19. While infection was still active, Seattle patients were enrolled and then followed longitudinally. The CDR3 loop spans 15 amino acids. The V gene lost 4 bases and the J gene lost 0 bases, with 15 bases spanning the gap. Germline lookup yields CDR1 GTSNPN and CDR2 SVGIG (reference sequence). Clones were sequenced by immunoSEQ multiplex PCR, and TCRdb holds only the in-frame ones, with some missing. The sample records a few hundred thousand clones, 80% to 85% being singletons. The rearrangement joins TRBV30 to TRBJ1-1; D remains unclear. Sequencing was carried out using peripheral blood. The source is a woman in her seventies with COVID-19, enrolled during active disease. The CDR3: CAWNSNTFMNTEAFF. The CDR3 DNA follows: TGTGCCTGGAACAGCAATACCTTCATGAACACTGAAGCTTTCTTT.